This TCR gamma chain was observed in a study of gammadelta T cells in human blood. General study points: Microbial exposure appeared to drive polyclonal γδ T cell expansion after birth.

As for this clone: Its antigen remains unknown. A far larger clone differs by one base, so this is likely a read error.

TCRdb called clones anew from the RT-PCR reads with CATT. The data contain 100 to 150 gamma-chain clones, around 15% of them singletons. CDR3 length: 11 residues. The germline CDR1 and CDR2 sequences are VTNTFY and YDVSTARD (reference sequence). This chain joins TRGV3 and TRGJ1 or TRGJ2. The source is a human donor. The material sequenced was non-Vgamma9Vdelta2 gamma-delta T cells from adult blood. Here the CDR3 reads CTTWDSYKKLF. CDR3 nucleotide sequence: TGTACCACCTGGGACAGTTATAAGAAACTCTTT.